Detailed here is one T cell receptor beta chain. The antigen is not known. The junction departs from germline at one end; a sequencing error may be responsible. Second doses that came at about 4 or about 12 weeks were put together. These data come from a study of T cell responses to AZD1222 COVID-19 vaccine. TCRdb's table, derived via immunoSEQ multiplex PCR, lists solely in-frame clones and lacks some. This repertoire shows roughly 70,000 clones, roughly 89% found once; its top ten account for over 7.5%. General study results and limits: Within unmutated variant regions lay the reported targets of nearly half of spike-specific TCRs. None of the repertoires were sampled until the peak T cell response had passed. Baseline seropositives among AZD1222 recipients totaled only six or seven.

The source was peripheral blood, collected 28 days after the second AZD1222 dose. The TCR originated in an adult who received the AZD1222 COVID-19 vaccine.

The CDR3 region is CASSLGALGSGFAAQYF. The DNA for the CDR3 is TGTGCCAGCAGTTTGGGGGCATTGGGGAGCGGATTCGCGGCCCAGTACTTC. The chain couples TRBV5-5 to TRBJ2-5, with D possibly being TRBD1 (6 bases). CDR1 and CDR2 (germline): SGHKS, YYEKEE (reference sequence). The CDR3 totals 17 residues.